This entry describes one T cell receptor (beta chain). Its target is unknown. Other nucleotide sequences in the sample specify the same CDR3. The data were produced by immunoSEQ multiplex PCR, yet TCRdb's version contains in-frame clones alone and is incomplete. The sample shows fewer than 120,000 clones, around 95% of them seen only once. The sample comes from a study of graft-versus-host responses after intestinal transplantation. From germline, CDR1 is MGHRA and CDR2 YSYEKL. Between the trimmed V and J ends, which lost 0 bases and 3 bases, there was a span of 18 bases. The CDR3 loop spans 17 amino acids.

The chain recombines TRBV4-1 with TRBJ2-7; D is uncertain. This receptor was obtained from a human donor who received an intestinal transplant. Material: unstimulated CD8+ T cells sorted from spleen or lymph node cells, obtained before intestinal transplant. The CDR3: CASSQEFRSDMDYEQYF. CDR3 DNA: TGCGCCAGCAGCCAAGAGTTCAGGTCAGACATGGACTACGAGCAGTACTTC.